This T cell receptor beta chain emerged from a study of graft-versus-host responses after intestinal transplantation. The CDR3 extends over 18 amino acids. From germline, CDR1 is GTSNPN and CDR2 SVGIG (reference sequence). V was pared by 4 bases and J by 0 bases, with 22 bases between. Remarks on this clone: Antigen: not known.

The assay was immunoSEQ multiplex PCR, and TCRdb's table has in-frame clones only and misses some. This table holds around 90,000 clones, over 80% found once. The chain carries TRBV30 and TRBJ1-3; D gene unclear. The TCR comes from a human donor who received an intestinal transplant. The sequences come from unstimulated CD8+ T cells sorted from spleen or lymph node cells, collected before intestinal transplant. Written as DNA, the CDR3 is TGTGCCTGGACTAAAGTTCCCTTACGGGAGAACTCTGGAAACACCATATATTTT. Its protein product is CAWTKVPLRENSGNTIYF.